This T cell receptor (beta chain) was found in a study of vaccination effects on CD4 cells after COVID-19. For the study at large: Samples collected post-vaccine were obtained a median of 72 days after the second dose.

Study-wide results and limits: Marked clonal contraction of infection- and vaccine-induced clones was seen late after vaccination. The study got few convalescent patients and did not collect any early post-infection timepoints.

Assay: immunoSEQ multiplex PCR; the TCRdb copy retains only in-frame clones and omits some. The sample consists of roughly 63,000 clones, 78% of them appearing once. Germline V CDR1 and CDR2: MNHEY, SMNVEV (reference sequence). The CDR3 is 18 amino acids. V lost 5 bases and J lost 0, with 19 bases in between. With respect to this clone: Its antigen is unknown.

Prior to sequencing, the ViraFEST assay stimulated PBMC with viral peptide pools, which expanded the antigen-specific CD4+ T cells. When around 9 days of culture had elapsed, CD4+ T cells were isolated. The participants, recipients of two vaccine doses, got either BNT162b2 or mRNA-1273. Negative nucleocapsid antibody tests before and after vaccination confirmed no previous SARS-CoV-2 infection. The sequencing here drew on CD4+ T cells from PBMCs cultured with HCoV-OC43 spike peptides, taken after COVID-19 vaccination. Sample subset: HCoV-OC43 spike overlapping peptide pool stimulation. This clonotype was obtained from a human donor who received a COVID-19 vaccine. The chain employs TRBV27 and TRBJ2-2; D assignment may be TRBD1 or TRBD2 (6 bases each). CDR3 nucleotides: TGTGCCAGCAGTAGAGGGACACGGGGGACTGCGAACACCGGGGAGCTGTTTTTT. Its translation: CASSRGTRGTANTGELFF.